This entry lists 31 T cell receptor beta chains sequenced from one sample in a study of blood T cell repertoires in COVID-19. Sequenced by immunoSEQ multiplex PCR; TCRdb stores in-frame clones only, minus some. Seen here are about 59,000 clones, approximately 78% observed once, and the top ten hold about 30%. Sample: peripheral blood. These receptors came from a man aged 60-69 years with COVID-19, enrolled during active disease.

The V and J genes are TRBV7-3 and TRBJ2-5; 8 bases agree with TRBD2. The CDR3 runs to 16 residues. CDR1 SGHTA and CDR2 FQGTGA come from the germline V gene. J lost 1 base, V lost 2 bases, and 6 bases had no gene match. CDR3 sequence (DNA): TGTGCCAGCAGCTTACTTGGCGGGGGGCCCCAAGAGACCCAGTACTTC. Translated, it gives CASSLLGGGPQETQYF.

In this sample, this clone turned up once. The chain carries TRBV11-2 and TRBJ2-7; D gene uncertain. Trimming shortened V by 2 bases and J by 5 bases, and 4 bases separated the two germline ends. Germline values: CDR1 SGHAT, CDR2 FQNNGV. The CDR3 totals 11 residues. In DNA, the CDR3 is TGTGCCAGCAGCTTAAGCAACGAGCAGTACTTC. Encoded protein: CASSLSNEQYF.

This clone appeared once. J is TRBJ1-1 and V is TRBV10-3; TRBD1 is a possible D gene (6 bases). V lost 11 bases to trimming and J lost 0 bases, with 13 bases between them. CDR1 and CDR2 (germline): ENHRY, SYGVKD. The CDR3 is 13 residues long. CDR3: CAVSRTVNTEAFF. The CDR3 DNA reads TGTGCCGTCTCCCGGACAGTGAACACTGAAGCTTTCTTT.

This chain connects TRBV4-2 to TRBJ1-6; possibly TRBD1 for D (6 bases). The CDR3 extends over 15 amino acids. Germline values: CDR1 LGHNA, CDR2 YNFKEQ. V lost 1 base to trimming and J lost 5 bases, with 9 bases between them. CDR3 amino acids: CASSQVGAHNSPLHF. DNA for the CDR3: TGTGCCAGCAGCCAAGTGGGGGCACATAATTCACCCCTCCACTTT.

The CDR3 DNA is TGTGCCAGCAGCTTGGACAGCGGGGAGACCCAGTACTTC. Translating it yields CASSLDSGETQYF. This chain uses TRBV5-4 with TRBJ2-5; TRBD2 might be the D (6 bases). With 0 bases removed from V and 5 bases from J, the gap between germline ends came to 8 bases. Germline CDR1 reads SGHNT; CDR2 reads YYREEE (reference sequence). This CDR3 region has 13 residues.

The CDR3 DNA is TGTGCCAGCAGCTCCAGCGGGACGCGCACAGATACGCAGTATTTT. Its protein is CASSSSGTRTDTQYF. This rearrangement joins TRBV7-2 to TRBJ2-3; TRBD2 agrees at 7 bases. The trim removed 4 bases at V and 1 base at J, leaving 5 bases unmatched. This CDR3 comprises 15 residues. Germline lookup yields CDR1 SGHTA and CDR2 FQGNSA. The full variable domain, rest sourced from reference TRBV7-2 and TRBJ2-3, is GAGVSQSPSNKVTEKGKDVELRCDPISGHTALYWYRQSLGQGLEFLIYFQGNSAPDKSGLPSDRFSAERTGGSVSTLTIQRTQQEDSAVYLCASSSSGTRTDTQYFGPGTRLTVL.

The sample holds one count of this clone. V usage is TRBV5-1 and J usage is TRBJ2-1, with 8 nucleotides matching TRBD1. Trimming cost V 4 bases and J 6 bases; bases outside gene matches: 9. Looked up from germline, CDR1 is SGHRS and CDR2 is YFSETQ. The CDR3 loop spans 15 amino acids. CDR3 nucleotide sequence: TGCGCCAGCAGCCCTAGGGGGACAGGCATCAATGAGCAGTTCTTC. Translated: CASSPRGTGINEQFF. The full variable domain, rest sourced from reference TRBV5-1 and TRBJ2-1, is KAGVTQTPRYLIKTRGQQVTLSCSPISGHRSVSWYQQTPGQGLQFLFEYFSETQRNKGNFPGRFSGRQFSNSRSEMNVSTLELGDSALYLCASSPRGTGINEQFFGPGTRLTVL.

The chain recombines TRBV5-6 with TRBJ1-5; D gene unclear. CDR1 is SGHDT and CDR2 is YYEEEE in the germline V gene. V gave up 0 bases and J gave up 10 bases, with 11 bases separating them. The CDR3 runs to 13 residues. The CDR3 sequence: CASSLGGLSPQHF. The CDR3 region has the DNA TGTGCCAGCAGCTTGGGCGGCCTGTCCCCCCAGCATTTT. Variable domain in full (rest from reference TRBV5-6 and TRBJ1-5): DAGVTQSPTHLIKTRGQQVTLRCSPKSGHDTVSWYQQALGQGPQFIFQYYEEEERQRGNFPDRFSGHQFPNYSSELNVNALLLGDSALYLCASSLGGLSPQHFGDGTRLSIL.

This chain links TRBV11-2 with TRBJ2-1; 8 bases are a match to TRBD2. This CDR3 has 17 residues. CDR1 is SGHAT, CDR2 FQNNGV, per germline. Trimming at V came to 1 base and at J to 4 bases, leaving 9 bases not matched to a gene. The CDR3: CASSLGSGGGGYNEQFF. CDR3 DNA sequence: TGTGCCAGCAGCTTAGGGTCTGGTGGCGGGGGGTACAATGAGCAGTTCTTC. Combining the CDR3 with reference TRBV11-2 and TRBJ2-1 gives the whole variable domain EAGVAQSPRYKIIEKRQSVAFWCNPISGHATLYWYQQILGQGPKLLIQFQNNGVVDDSQLPKDRFSAERLKGVDSTLKIQPAKLEDSAVYLCASSLGSGGGGYNEQFFGPGTRLTVL.

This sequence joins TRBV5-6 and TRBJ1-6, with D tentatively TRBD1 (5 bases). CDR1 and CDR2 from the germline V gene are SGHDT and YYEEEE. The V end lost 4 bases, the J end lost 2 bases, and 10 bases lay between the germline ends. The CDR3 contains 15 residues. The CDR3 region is CASSRRGAYNSPLHF. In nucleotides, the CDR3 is TGTGCCAGCAGCCGGAGGGGTGCCTATAATTCACCCCTCCACTTT.

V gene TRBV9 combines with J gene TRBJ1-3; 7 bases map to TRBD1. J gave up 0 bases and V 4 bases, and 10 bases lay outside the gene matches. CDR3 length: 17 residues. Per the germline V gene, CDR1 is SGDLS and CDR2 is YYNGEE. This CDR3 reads CASSPPGTAFSGNTIYF. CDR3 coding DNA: TGTGCCAGCAGCCCTCCCGGGACAGCCTTCTCTGGAAACACCATATATTTT.

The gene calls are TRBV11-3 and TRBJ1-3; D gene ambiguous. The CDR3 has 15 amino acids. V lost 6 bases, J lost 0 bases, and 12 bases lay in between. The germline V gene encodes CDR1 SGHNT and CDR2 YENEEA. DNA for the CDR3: TGTGCCAGCAGTCGAGACCGGAGCTCTGGAAACACCATATATTTT. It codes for CASSRDRSSGNTIYF.

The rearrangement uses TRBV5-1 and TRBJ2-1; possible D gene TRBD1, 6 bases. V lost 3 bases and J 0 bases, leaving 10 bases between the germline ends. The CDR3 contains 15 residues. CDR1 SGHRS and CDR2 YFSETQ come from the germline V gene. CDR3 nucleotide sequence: TGCGCCAGCAGCTATGGACAGAGCTCCTACAATGAGCAGTTCTTC. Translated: CASSYGQSSYNEQFF.

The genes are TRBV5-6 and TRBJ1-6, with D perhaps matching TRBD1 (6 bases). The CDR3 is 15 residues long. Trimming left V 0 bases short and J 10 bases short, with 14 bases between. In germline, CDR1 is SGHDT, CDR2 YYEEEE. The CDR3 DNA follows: TGTGCCAGCAGCTTGGGGGCGGGCAGGGGCTCACCCCTCCACTTT. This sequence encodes CASSLGAGRGSPLHF. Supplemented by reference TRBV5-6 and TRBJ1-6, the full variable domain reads DAGVTQSPTHLIKTRGQQVTLRCSPKSGHDTVSWYQQALGQGPQFIFQYYEEEERQRGNFPDRFSGHQFPNYSSELNVNALLLGDSALYLCASSLGAGRGSPLHFGNGTRLTVT.

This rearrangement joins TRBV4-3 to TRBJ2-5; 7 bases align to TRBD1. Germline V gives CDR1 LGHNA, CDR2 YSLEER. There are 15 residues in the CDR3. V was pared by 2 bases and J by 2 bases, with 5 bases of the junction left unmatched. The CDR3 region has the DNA TGCGCCAGCAGCCAAACAGGGGACATACAAGAGACCCAGTACTTC. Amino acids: CASSQTGDIQETQYF.

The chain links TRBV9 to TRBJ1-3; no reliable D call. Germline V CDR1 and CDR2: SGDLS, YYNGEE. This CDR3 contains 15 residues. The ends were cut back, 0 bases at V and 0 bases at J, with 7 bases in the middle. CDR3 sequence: CASSVDGSSGNTIYF. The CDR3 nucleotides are TGTGCCAGCAGCGTAGACGGTAGCTCTGGAAACACCATATATTTT. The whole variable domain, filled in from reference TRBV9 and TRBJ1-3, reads DSGVTQTPKHLITATGQRVTLRCSPRSGDLSVYWYQQSLDQGLQFLIQYYNGEERAKGNILERFSAQQFPDLHSELNLSSLELGDSALYFCASSVDGSSGNTIYFGEGSWLTVV.

CDR3 amino acids: CASWSTSGRGEQYF. In DNA form, the CDR3 reads TGTGCCAGCTGGTCGACTAGCGGGAGGGGTGAGCAGTACTTC. The chain uses TRBV5-6 and TRBJ2-7, with 14 bases matching TRBD2. Trimming at V came to 7 bases and at J to 7 bases, leaving 7 bases not matched to a gene. Germline CDR1 reads SGHDT; CDR2 reads YYEEEE. The CDR3 sequence is 14 residues long. The full variable domain, its missing parts supplied by reference TRBV5-6 and TRBJ2-7, is DAGVTQSPTHLIKTRGQQVTLRCSPKSGHDTVSWYQQALGQGPQFIFQYYEEEERQRGNFPDRFSGHQFPNYSSELNVNALLLGDSALYLCASWSTSGRGEQYFGPGTRLTVT.

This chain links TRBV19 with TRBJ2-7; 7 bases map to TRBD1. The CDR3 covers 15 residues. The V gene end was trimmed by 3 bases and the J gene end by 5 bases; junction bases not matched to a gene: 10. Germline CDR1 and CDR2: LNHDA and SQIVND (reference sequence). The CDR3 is CASSIEGQNDNEQYF. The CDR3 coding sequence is TGTGCCAGTAGTATCGAGGGACAGAATGACAACGAGCAGTACTTC. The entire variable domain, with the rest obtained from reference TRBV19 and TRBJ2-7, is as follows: DGGITQSPKYLFRKEGQNVTLSCEQNLNHDAMYWYRQDPGQGLRLIYYSQIVNDFQKGDIAEGYSVSREKKESFPLTVTSAQKNPTAFYLCASSIEGQNDNEQYFGPGTRLTVT.

The CDR3 reads CASTQRGTVYGYTF. In DNA, the CDR3 is TGTGCCAGCACCCAAAGGGGGACAGTCTATGGCTACACCTTC. This chain connects TRBV2 to TRBJ1-2; 7 bases fit TRBD1. The CDR3 is made up of 14 amino acids. The J segment lost 4 bases and the V segment lost 7 bases, leaving 9 bases of the junction unmatched. Germline V lookup: CDR1 SNHLY, CDR2 FYNNEI.

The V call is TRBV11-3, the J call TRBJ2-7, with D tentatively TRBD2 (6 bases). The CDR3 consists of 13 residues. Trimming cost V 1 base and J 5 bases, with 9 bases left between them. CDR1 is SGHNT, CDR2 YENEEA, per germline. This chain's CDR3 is CASSLGGAHEQYF. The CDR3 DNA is TGTGCCAGCAGCTTAGGCGGGGCCCACGAGCAGTACTTC. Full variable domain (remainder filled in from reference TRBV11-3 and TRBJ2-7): EAGVVQSPRYKIIEKKQPVAFWCNPISGHNTLYWYLQNLGQGPELLIRYENEEAVDDSQLPKDRFSAERLKGVDSTLKIQPAELGDSAVYLCASSLGGAHEQYFGPGTRLTVT.

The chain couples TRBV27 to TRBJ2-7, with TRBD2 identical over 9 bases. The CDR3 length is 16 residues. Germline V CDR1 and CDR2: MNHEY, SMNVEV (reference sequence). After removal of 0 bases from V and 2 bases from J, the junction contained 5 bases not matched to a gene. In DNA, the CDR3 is TGTGCCAGCAGTTTATCTAGCGGGAGATCAACCTACGAGCAGTACTTC. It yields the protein CASSLSSGRSTYEQYF.

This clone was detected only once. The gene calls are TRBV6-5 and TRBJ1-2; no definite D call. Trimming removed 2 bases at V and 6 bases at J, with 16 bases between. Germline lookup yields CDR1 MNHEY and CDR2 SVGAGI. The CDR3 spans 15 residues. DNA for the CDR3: TGTGCCAGCAGTTACCAACAGAGGGCCGGGAATGGCTACACCTTC. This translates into CASSYQQRAGNGYTF.

The DNA of the CDR3 is TGTGCCAGCAGCTCGGGCGGGACAGGCGAAAAACTGTTTTTT. Protein sequence: CASSSGGTGEKLFF. The genes are TRBV13 and TRBJ1-4; 8 bases map to TRBD1. CDR1 PRHDT and CDR2 FYEKMQ come from the germline V gene (reference sequence). This CDR3 region has 14 residues. The J segment lost 8 bases and the V segment lost 4 bases, leaving 6 bases of the junction unmatched. Looking up the rest from reference TRBV13 and TRBJ1-4 gives the full variable domain: AAGVIQSPRHLIKEKRETATLKCYPIPRHDTVYWYQQGPGQDPQFLISFYEKMQSDKGSIPDRFSAQQFSDYHSELNMSSLELGDSALYFCASSSGGTGEKLFFGSGTQLSVL.

This CDR3 is CASSETSRSNEQFF. The CDR3 DNA is TGTGCCAGCAGTGAGACTAGCCGGAGCAATGAGCAGTTCTTC. This chain uses TRBV2 with TRBJ2-1, with 7 bases identical to TRBD2. Germline V gene data show CDR1 as SNHLY and CDR2 as FYNNEI. The CDR3 length is 14 residues. V was clipped by 3 bases and J by 6 bases; unmatched bases: 5.

The CDR3 DNA sequence: TGTGCCAGCAGCTTAAGAAAGTTTGCGGGGGGTTCGGGGGAGCTGTTTTTT. Protein sequence: CASSLRKFAGGSGELFF. The chain employs TRBV7-2 and TRBJ2-2, with 8 bases fitting TRBD2. The germline CDR1 and CDR2 sequences are SGHTA and FQGNSA. Trimming at V came to 2 bases and at J to 8 bases, leaving 13 bases not matched to a gene. This CDR3 has 17 residues.

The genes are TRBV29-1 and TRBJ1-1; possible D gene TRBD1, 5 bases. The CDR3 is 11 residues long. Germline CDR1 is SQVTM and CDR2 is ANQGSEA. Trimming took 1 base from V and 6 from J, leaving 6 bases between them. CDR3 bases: TGCAGCGTTGAAGGGGGGGCTGAAGCTTTCTTT. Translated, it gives CSVEGGAEAFF.

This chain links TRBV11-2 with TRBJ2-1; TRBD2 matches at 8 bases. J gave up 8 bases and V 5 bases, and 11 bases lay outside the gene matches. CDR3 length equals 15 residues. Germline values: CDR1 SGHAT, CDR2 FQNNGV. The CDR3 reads CASSRSGGKGDEQFF. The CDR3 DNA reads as TGTGCCAGCAGCAGATCGGGAGGGAAGGGAGATGAGCAGTTCTTC. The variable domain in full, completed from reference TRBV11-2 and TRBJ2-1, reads EAGVAQSPRYKIIEKRQSVAFWCNPISGHATLYWYQQILGQGPKLLIQFQNNGVVDDSQLPKDRFSAERLKGVDSTLKIQPAKLEDSAVYLCASSRSGGKGDEQFFGPGTRLTVL.

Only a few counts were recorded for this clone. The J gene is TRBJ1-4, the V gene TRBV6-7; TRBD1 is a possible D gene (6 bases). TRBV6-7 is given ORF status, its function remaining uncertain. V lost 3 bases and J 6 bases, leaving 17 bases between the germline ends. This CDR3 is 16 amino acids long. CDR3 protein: CASSYRGGASDEKLFF. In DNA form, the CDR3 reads TGTGCCAGCAGTTATCGGGGGGGCGCGAGTGATGAAAAACTGTTTTTT.

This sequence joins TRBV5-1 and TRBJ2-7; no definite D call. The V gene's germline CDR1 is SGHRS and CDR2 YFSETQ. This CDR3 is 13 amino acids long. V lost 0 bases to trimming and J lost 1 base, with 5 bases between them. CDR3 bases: TGCGCCAGCAGCTTGGCAGGTTCCTACGAGCAGTACTTC. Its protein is CASSLAGSYEQYF.

CDR3 loop: CASSMTDRSSGNTIYF. The CDR3, as DNA: TGCGCCAGCAGCATGACGGACAGAAGCTCTGGAAACACCATATATTTT. The chain carries TRBV5-1 and TRBJ1-3, with D possibly matching TRBD1 (6 bases). CDR1 SGHRS and CDR2 YFSETQ come from the germline V gene. With 4 bases removed from V and 0 bases from J, the gap between germline ends came to 14 bases. This CDR3 region has 16 residues.

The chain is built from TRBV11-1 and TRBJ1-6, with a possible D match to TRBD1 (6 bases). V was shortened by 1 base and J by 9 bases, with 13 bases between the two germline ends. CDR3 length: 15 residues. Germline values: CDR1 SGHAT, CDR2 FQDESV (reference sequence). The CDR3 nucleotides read TGTGCCAGCAGCTTAGAAGACAGGTCGGGTTCACCCCTCCACTTT. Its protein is CASSLEDRSGSPLHF. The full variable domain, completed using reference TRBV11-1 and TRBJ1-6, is EAEVAQSPRYKITEKSQAVAFWCDPISGHATLYWYRQILGQGPELLVQFQDESVVDDSQLPKDRFSAERLKGVDSTLKIQPAELGDSAMYLCASSLEDRSGSPLHFGNGTRLTVT.